Included here is one TCR beta chain sequence, with context. The entry originates in a study of cytomegalovirus exposure and HLA in healthy donors. The V gene lost 7 bases and the J gene lost 2 bases, with 12 bases spanning the gap. The CDR3 sequence is 14 residues long. CDR1 KGHSH and CDR2 LQKENI come from the germline V gene. Use of 60 Vbeta and 13 Jbeta primers characterized the PCR. Profiling relied on immunoSEQ multiplex PCR, and the TCRdb table lists in-frame clones only, not all of them. The sample shows some 150,000 clones, over 70% of them seen only once. The material sequenced was PBMCs. The sequence came from a man aged 30 to 45 in good health and CMV-seronegative. This sequence joins TRBV18 and TRBJ2-1; D is perhaps TRBD2 (6 bases). For the CDR3, the DNA is TGTGCCAGCTTCCCAGCGGGCCCCTACAATGAGCAGTTCTTC. It encodes CASFPAGPYNEQFF.